Detailed here is one TCR beta chain. Its antigen remains unknown. This entry belongs to a study of CD8 T cells in ankylosing spondylitis. Broader study findings: Reportedly, matched ankylosing spondylitis synovial fluid was significantly enriched for disease-linked clones. Prior literature has documented some motif variants in synovial fluid and blood from reactive arthritis. For ankylosing spondylitis blood, a TCR beta motif of 7 or 8 highly homologous variants appeared characteristic. Peripheral blood samples showed relatively rare disease-linked clones, and these clones were CD8+.

As the method for making TCR beta libraries, quantitative 5'-RACE with molecular barcodes was used. TCRdb recomputed calls from the 5' RACE reads with MiXCR, one row per CDR3 protein. This sample has over 200,000 distinct CDR3 sequences, with around 19% found just once. Input material: blood, either unsorted or a sorted T cell fraction (not recorded which). The TCR originated in a male donor with ankylosing spondylitis.

In DNA, the CDR3 is TGCAGTGCTAGAGATCGGTCTAGCGGCACCGGGGAGCTGTTTTTT. Its translation is CSARDRSSGTGELFF. The chain employs TRBV20-1 and TRBJ2-2; 7 bases line up with TRBD2. Per germline, CDR1 DFQATT and CDR2 SNEGSKA (reference sequence). The CDR3 covers 15 residues. V shed 0 bases and J 4 bases; nucleotides not matched to a gene: 5.